Each of the 19 T cell receptor beta chains below was sequenced from the same sample in a study of T cells in Graves' hyperthyroidism and ophthalmopathy. Regions amplified from RNA transcripts were the TCR beta CDR3 regions. First-round RT-PCR of the TCR CDR3 relied on the HTBI primer set. Each CDR3 protein is one row after TCRdb ran MiXCR on the multiplex PCR reads. The sample includes about 410,000 distinct CDR3 sequences, roughly 14% seen only once; the top ten take 13%. Material: blood. Receptors originate from a man aged 18-30 years with Graves' ophthalmopathy.

V is TRBV7-9 and J is TRBJ1-5; D unclear. Trimming removed 1 base from V and 7 bases from J, with 5 bases in between. The CDR3 is made up of 12 amino acids. Germline CDR1 is SEHNR and CDR2 is FQNEAQ (reference sequence). CDR3 residues: CASSLERQPQHF. The CDR3 nucleotides are TGTGCCAGCAGCTTAGAGAGGCAGCCCCAGCATTTT.

V is TRBV6-1 and J is TRBJ1-1; D unclear. V gave up 1 base and J gave up 7 bases, with 16 bases separating them. This CDR3 region has 15 residues. Germline loops: CDR1 MNHNS, CDR2 SASEGT. CDR3 sequence reads: CASSEDPEGGYEAFF. Here the CDR3 DNA reads TGTGCCAGCAGTGAAGATCCCGAAGGAGGATATGAAGCTTTCTTT.

This clonotype was seen at least ten times. The gene calls are TRBV20-1 and TRBJ2-7, with D perhaps being TRBD1 or TRBD2 (5 bases each). V was shortened by 4 bases and J by 2 bases, with 18 bases between the two germline ends. Germline CDR1 is DFQATT and CDR2 is SNEGSKA (reference sequence). The CDR3 covers 15 residues. CDR3 in amino acids: CSAKKGALGTYEQYF. CDR3 DNA: TGCAGTGCTAAAAAAGGGGCTCTCGGGACCTACGAGCAGTACTTC.

The chain uses TRBV28 and TRBJ2-7; TRBD1 might be the D (5 bases). V was cut by 4 bases and J by 7 bases, with 11 bases left in between. CDR1 is MDHEN and CDR2 is SYDVKM in the germline V gene. The CDR3 totals 12 residues. The DNA for the CDR3 is TGTGCCAGCAGTTGGACAACCAATGAGCAGTACTTC. It yields the protein CASSWTTNEQYF.

In its sample, this clonotype was seen a few times. CDR3 coding DNA: TGTGCCAGCAGCCCCGGACTCACCTTC. Residues: CASSPGLTF. V usage is TRBV5-8 and J usage is TRBJ1-2; D is uncertain. The CDR3 is made up of 9 amino acids. Trimming shortened V by 4 bases and J by 13 bases, and 8 bases separated the two germline ends. Germline V gene data show CDR1 as SGHTS and CDR2 as YDEGEE.

There are many counts of this clonotype. The chain links TRBV12-3 or TRBV12-4 to TRBJ2-1, with TRBD2 matching 7 bases. V shed 11 bases, J shed 8 bases, and the junction held 18 bases outside the gene matches. The CDR3 runs 15 residues. CDR3 amino acids: CASLAGDSRLDEQFF. The CDR3 nucleotides read TGTGCCTCTCTCGCGGGGGATTCCCGGTTAGATGAGCAGTTCTTC.

This clonotype was detected many times. The chain uses TRBV2 and TRBJ2-1, with a weak D call TRBD1 (6 bases). CDR1 and CDR2 (germline): SNHLY, FYNNEI. The CDR3 consists of 16 residues. With 3 bases removed from V and 5 bases from J, the gap between germline ends came to 17 bases. The CDR3 region is CASSDAPGAKDNEQFF. The CDR3 DNA reads TGTGCCAGCAGTGATGCCCCAGGGGCGAAGGACAATGAGCAGTTCTTC.

This clonotype was found many times. The chain combines TRBV3-1 with TRBJ1-2; D perhaps matches TRBD1 (6 bases). Germline V gene data show CDR1 as LGHDT and CDR2 as YNNKEL (reference sequence). The CDR3 has 14 residues. Trimming removed 4 bases at V and 6 bases at J, with 15 bases between. The CDR3 coding sequence is TGTGCCAGCAGCCCCGGTACGGGGGGCCATGGCTACACCTTC. This sequence encodes CASSPGTGGHGYTF. Combining the CDR3 with reference TRBV3-1 and TRBJ1-2 gives the whole variable domain DTAVSQTPKYLVTQMGNDKSIKCEQNLGHDTMYWYKQDSKKFLKIMFSYNNKELIINETVPNRFSPKSPDKAHLNLHINSLELGDSAVYFCASSPGTGGHGYTFGSGTRLTVV.

This clonotype came up many times. V is TRBV7-2 and J is TRBJ2-7; D call uncertain. The V end lost 5 bases, the J end lost 4 bases, and 9 bases lay between the germline ends. Germline V gene sequence: CDR1 SGHTA, CDR2 FQGNSA. CDR3 length equals 12 residues. CDR3 loop: CASSRWVYEQYF. The DNA for the CDR3 is TGTGCCAGCAGCCGGTGGGTGTACGAGCAGTACTTC.

This clonotype occurred many times. The chain recombines TRBV12-3 or TRBV12-4 with TRBJ1-2, with D hard to call. Trimming pared 3 bases from V and 2 bases from J, leaving 13 bases between. The CDR3 contains 15 residues. CDR3 residues: CASSLGSLPNYGYTF. DNA for the CDR3: TGTGCCAGCAGTTTGGGCAGCCTACCGAACTATGGCTACACCTTC.

This sequence joins TRBV10-1 and TRBJ2-5, with D hard to call. The CDR3 consists of 14 residues. V shed 2 bases and J shed 5 bases, with 12 bases lying between them. CDR1 WNHNN and CDR2 SYGVQD come from the germline V gene (reference sequence). CDR3 in DNA: TGCGCCAGCAGTGAGGGTGACGCCCGCGAGACCCAGTACTTC. Translated, it gives CASSEGDARETQYF.

This clonotype came up many times. The chain carries TRBV6-1 and TRBJ2-1, with 16 bases aligning to TRBD2. The CDR3 contains 19 residues. J was trimmed by 8 bases and V by 5 bases; bases with no gene match: 15. The germline CDR1 and CDR2 sequences are MNHNS and SASEGT. The CDR3 coding sequence is TGTGCCAGCAGTTGGACACCACAAACCGGGACTAGCGGGAGGGATGAGCAGTTCTTC. Its protein product is CASSWTPQTGTSGRDEQFF.

The genes are TRBV18 and TRBJ2-1, with TRBD2 matching over 7 bases. V shed 5 bases and J 0 bases; nucleotides not matched to a gene: 4. CDR3 length equals 15 residues. Germline-derived CDR1 and CDR2 are KGHSH and LQKENI. The CDR3 protein is CASSRSGVSYNEQFF. As DNA, the CDR3 is TGTGCCAGCTCAAGAAGCGGGGTCTCCTACAATGAGCAGTTCTTC.

This clonotype was picked up a small number of times. The chain has TRBV2 and TRBJ1-2; TRBD1 might be the D (6 bases). Trimming cost V 4 bases and J 8 bases, with 11 bases left between them. The V gene's germline CDR1 is SNHLY and CDR2 FYNNEI. CDR3 length: 12 residues. Here the CDR3 DNA reads TGTGCCAGCAGTGGGACAGTGAACGGCTACACCTTC. It codes for CASSGTVNGYTF.

This clonotype was seen ten or more times. CDR3 protein: CASRTRAGNTEAFF. The CDR3 DNA sequence: TGTGCCAGCAGGACAAGGGCCGGGAACACTGAAGCTTTCTTT. V usage is TRBV27 and J usage is TRBJ1-1, with D hard to call. Germline CDR1 reads MNHEY; CDR2 reads SMNVEV (reference sequence). CDR3 length: 14 amino acids. With 6 bases removed from V and 1 base from J, the gap between germline ends came to 12 bases.

This clonotype was counted at least ten times. DNA of the CDR3: TGTGCCAGCACCCCGGGACTAGCGGGCAACACCGGGGAGCTGTTTTTT. Amino acids: CASTPGLAGNTGELFF. The chain combines TRBV27 with TRBJ2-2; 12 nucleotides align to TRBD2. V lost 7 bases to trimming and J lost 2 bases; unmatched junction nucleotides: 5. The CDR3 has 16 residues. Germline V gene data show CDR1 as MNHEY and CDR2 as SMNVEV (reference sequence).

The table lists this clonotype with many counts. The chain recombines TRBV6-5 with TRBJ1-2; D is ambiguous. This CDR3 spans 13 amino acids. V shed 0 bases and J shed 11 bases, with 13 bases lying between them. Germline V gene sequence: CDR1 MNHEY, CDR2 SVGAGI. The CDR3 protein is CASSYSTVRGYTF. DNA for the CDR3: TGTGCCAGCAGTTACTCGACGGTCCGAGGATACACCTTC.

This clonotype was counted at least ten times. The chain employs TRBV7-2 and TRBJ1-5; D is possibly TRBD1 (6 bases). The CDR3 length is 14 residues. V was clipped by 5 bases and J by 5 bases, with 13 bases between them. Germline lookup yields CDR1 SGHTA and CDR2 FQGNSA. In nucleotides, the CDR3 is TGTGCCAGCAGCCAGAGGGGGGGGGATCAGCCCCAGCATTTT. This translates into CASSQRGGDQPQHF.

This clonotype has only a few counts. This sequence joins TRBV10-2 and TRBJ1-4, with TRBD1 identical over 9 bases. Germline CDR1 and CDR2: WSHSY and SAAADI. This CDR3 spans 13 amino acids. Trimming at V came to 7 bases and at J to 7 bases, leaving 4 bases not matched to a gene. The CDR3 nucleotides read TGCGCCAGCAAGGGACAGGGTGGTGAAAAACTGTTTTTT. Translation gives CASKGQGGEKLFF.